Here is one TCR beta chain with its context. Its antigen has not been determined. No clone much larger than this one lies a single base away; base qualities are absent. The sample comes from a study of shared clonotypes between healthy human individuals (dated by TCRdb to about 2020). Notes on the research overall: The cohort comprised two women and a few men aged 18 to 49 years. For each donor, three plates each were used for CD4 naive and CD4 memory, two plates were used for CD8 naive, and one plate was used for CD8 memory. To estimate repertoire size and how much clonotypes are shared between individuals, the study performed deep sequencing of blood TCR repertoires from 4 to 6 healthy adults. Different laboratories and diverse techniques were used to prepare libraries and sequence TCR repertoires, to increase sequencing depth and limit assay-specific biases. Between about 0.9 and 8.9 billion PBMCs per donor were obtained by leukapheresis. Study-wide findings and limitations: Clonotypes shared by all four sorted-subset donors showed higher generation probabilities than non-shared clonotypes. Because the study included only a small number of donors, the genetic and exposure-history diversity represented was limited. Only blood was sampled, and tissue TCR repertoires likely differ from those in blood. Rarefaction of sorted-subset datasets indicated incomplete sequencing despite the large sequencing depth. Pairwise subsampling led to the expectation that sequencing depth would affect the degree of clonotype sharing among donors. Sharing across a handful of donors was observed for roughly 5% of naive CD4, over 3% of naive CD8, 2.3% of memory CD4, and around 0.42% of memory CD8 clonotypes. Naive subsets generally had larger estimated clonotype richness than memory subsets did.

For this chain, trimming is 2 bases at the V end and 1 base at the J end, and the number of junction bases without a gene match is 4. The CDR3 starts with the cysteine, ends with the phenylalanine, and has 16 residues. Only the CDR3 part of the read is kept: 48 bases, read in frame from the first base. Looking up the germline V gene yields CDR1 SGDLS and CDR2 YYNGEE. Donors were healthy HIV-negative adults with no recently reported acute infections or vaccinations. All donors were Caucasian adults living in Nashville, Tennessee, USA. CD4+ T cells were enriched by magnetic negative selection; naive cells were then positively selected on CD45RA, and the negative fraction formed the memory subset. Blood was obtained by leukapheresis, after which PBMCs were separated by Ficoll-Histopaque density gradient centrifugation and cryopreserved in liquid nitrogen vapor phase. Analytical flow cytometry was used to check the purity and quantity of each magnetically sorted T cell population. Genomic DNA was isolated from every sorted fraction and measured by UV absorbance on a Nanodrop 2000c.

Using the deep immunoSEQ assay, TCR CDR3 regions were amplified from genomic DNA by multiplex PCR. Genomic DNA extracted from each cell subset was distributed evenly over all wells of several immunoSEQ 96-well plates, and each plate served as one replicate. For sorted subsets, around 200 ng genomic DNA, equal to about 30,000 T cell genomes, was loaded into each replicate PCR. Purified libraries were measured with a Qubit 3.0 fluorometer, size-checked on a Bioanalyzer 2100, and measured again with the KAPA Library Quantification kit. A separate single-read 150-cycle Illumina NextSeq 550 flow cell was used to sequence each immunoSEQ 96-well plate. On the authors' methods: The immunoSEQ output contained only junctional sequences without quality scores, so filtering could not match that applied to full-length reads. To assign V/J genes and CDR3, sequences were annotated against IMGT germline references using PyIR, a Python wrapper for IgBLAST v1.9. Reads were removed for weak V/J assignments (E-value above 1e-6), missing CDR3, stop codons, out-of-frame junctions, or ambiguous translated residues. V3J clonotypes were defined by identical inferred V gene, J gene, and CDR3 amino acid sequence. Percentage overlap between repertoires was computed as shared unique clonotypes divided by the size of the smaller repertoire. RTK rarefaction, the Chao1 estimator, and Recon v2.1 estimates of unobserved clonotypes were used to assess repertoire richness. Generation probabilities for all TCRbeta clonotypes obtained by the gDNA method from a handful of donors were computed using OLGA. What TCRdb holds here is the immuneACCESS table cut down to in-frame rearrangements. Part of the clones is not present; checked against another copy, under half of the missing clones reflect an unresolved V gene, and the others are unexplained. V, J and clone size are those of that table, while D and trimming were read from the DNA. The sample records some 1,100,000 clones, about four fifths of which are singletons. Of the sample, 0.5% to 0.6% falls within the top ten clones.

The material sequenced was memory CD4+ T cells from PBMCs. The meaning of the sample's cell subset or site label: CD45RA-negative fraction. The TCR originated in a man between 18 and 35 years old in good health. Some clones in this sample may be carry-over from other donors' samples. The V gene is TRBV9 and the J gene is TRBJ2-5; TRBD2 lines up with 11 middle nucleotides. At the DNA level, the sequence is TGTGCCAGCAGCGTTCTAGCGGGGGGTCTCCAAGAGACCCAGTACTTC. Its translation reads: CASSVLAGGLQETQYF.